The TCR beta chain under discussion was sequenced for a study of blood T cells in healthy people across ages. Through a sample-barcoded 5' primer and a J-beta primer mix, a second PCR was run for roughly 7 to 12 cycles. Tags on each cDNA molecule came from a template-switch adaptor with 12 random nucleotides. Each single sample gave us at least 2.5 million CDR3-containing paired-end reads. TCRdb itself ran the 5' RACE reads through MiXCR, one entry per CDR3 protein. In the table there are around 500,000 distinct CDR3 sequences, roughly 43% of which are singletons. This clonotype was detected a few times. The CDR3 loop spans 16 amino acids. The V gene's germline CDR1 is LGHNA and CDR2 YSLEER. V gave up 3 bases and J gave up 4 bases; unmatched junction bases: 8.

This chain joins TRBV4-3 and TRBJ2-3; 9 bases are a match to TRBD2. The sequence derives from a man aged 80 or over in good health. Sequencing input: blood. The CDR3 reads CASSQARTSVADTQYF. CDR3 nucleotides: TGCGCCAGCAGCCAGGCCCGGACTAGCGTAGCAGATACGCAGTATTTT.